This T cell receptor beta chain was identified in a study of T cells in Graves' hyperthyroidism and ophthalmopathy. Study context: Sampling of peripheral blood happened at initial diagnosis, prior to any treatment.

This clonotype was detected many times. Germline V CDR1 and CDR2: SNHLY, FYNNEI. Trimming took 3 bases from V and 4 from J, leaving 14 bases between them. The length of the CDR3 is 15 residues. Authors of the study amplified TCR beta CDR3 regions from RNA transcripts. In the first-round RT-PCR of the TCR CDR3, the HTBI primer set was used. TCRdb passed the multiplex PCR reads through MiXCR, listing each CDR3 protein once. The data show about 380,000 distinct CDR3 sequences, roughly 18% seen once. The chain uses TRBV2 and TRBJ2-3; TRBD2 might be the D (6 bases). Sequencing input: blood. This clonotype was sampled from a man younger than 35 with Graves' ophthalmopathy. The CDR3 here is CASSDTSYSPDTQYF. Here the CDR3 DNA reads TGTGCCAGCAGTGATACTAGCTATTCCCCAGATACGCAGTATTTT.